A single sample gave rise to the 10 T cell receptor beta chains below, sequenced in a study of T cells in Graves' hyperthyroidism and ophthalmopathy. Amplification targeted TCR beta CDR3 regions from RNA transcripts. Researchers ran a first-round RT-PCR on the TCR CDR3 using the HTBI primer set. TCRdb reprocessed the multiplex PCR reads via MiXCR and lists one record per CDR3 protein. The table has more than 150,000 distinct CDR3 sequences, 17% seen once. Sequenced material: blood. All receptors come from a woman in her 50s with Graves' hyperthyroidism.

Ten or more counts support this clonotype. The chain links TRBV5-8 to TRBJ1-1; no clear D. V lost 4 bases and J lost 3, with 10 bases in between. The CDR3 has 13 residues. Germline-derived CDR1 and CDR2 are SGHTS and YDEGEE. The CDR3 loop is CASSRPWDTEAFF. In DNA, the CDR3 is TGTGCCAGCAGCCGACCCTGGGACACTGAAGCTTTCTTT.

This clonotype was picked up many times. V usage is TRBV27 and J usage is TRBJ1-4; TRBD1 might be the D (6 bases). The CDR3 totals 17 residues. Germline-derived CDR1 and CDR2 are MNHEY and SMNVEV (reference sequence). V was cut by 2 bases and J by 4 bases, with 17 bases left in between. CDR3 amino acids: CASSLGTTGLNNEKLFF. CDR3 nucleotide sequence: TGTGCCAGCAGTTTAGGGACCACAGGGCTCAATAATGAAAAACTGTTTTTT.

This sequence joins TRBV3-1 and TRBJ1-2, with D possibly being TRBD1 (5 bases). Germline CDR1 and CDR2: LGHDT and YNNKEL (reference sequence). The CDR3 is 14 amino acids. Trimming took 0 bases from V and 8 from J, leaving 13 bases between them. The CDR3: CASSQDLAGRGYTF. The CDR3 nucleotides are TGTGCCAGCAGCCAAGACTTGGCAGGGCGAGGCTACACCTTC.

This clonotype has at least ten counts. The chain links TRBV12-3 or TRBV12-4 to TRBJ2-7; possibly TRBD2 for D (6 bases). CDR3 size: 15 residues. The V gene lost 3 bases and the J gene lost 2 bases, with 14 bases spanning the gap. The CDR3, as DNA: TGTGCCAGCAGTTTTCGGGGGTGGATGGCCTACGAGCAGTACTTC. Its protein is CASSFRGWMAYEQYF.

This clonotype was seen a few times. J is TRBJ2-7 and V is TRBV5-6; the D is unclear. The CDR3 covers 15 residues. Looked up from germline, CDR1 is SGHDT and CDR2 is YYEEEE. V lost 1 base to trimming and J lost 1 base, with 12 bases between them. CDR3 residues: CASSLLATDSYEQYF. CDR3 nucleotides: TGTGCCAGCAGCTTGCTTGCGACGGATTCCTACGAGCAGTACTTC.

In its sample, this clonotype was seen many times. The rearrangement uses TRBV27 and TRBJ2-7; no definite D call. The germline CDR1 and CDR2 sequences are MNHEY and SMNVEV (reference sequence). The CDR3 is 15 amino acids. The ends were cut back, 2 bases at V and 0 bases at J, with 11 bases in the middle. The CDR3 is CASSLNPVTSYEQYF. In nucleotides, the CDR3 is TGTGCCAGCAGTTTAAATCCAGTGACCTCCTACGAGCAGTACTTC.

This chain joins TRBV27 and TRBJ1-1; D is perhaps TRBD1 (5 bases). The ends were cut back, 8 bases at V and 6 bases at J, with 22 bases in the middle. This CDR3 is 15 amino acids long. Germline CDR1 MNHEY, CDR2 SMNVEV (reference sequence). The CDR3 region is CASGDGGRLGAEAFF. CDR3 DNA: TGTGCCAGCGGGGACGGCGGACGTTTGGGCGCTGAAGCTTTCTTT.

This clonotype was detected many times. The chain links TRBV7-2 to TRBJ1-3, with 11 bases fitting TRBD1. CDR3 size: 15 residues. The J segment lost 3 bases and the V segment lost 9 bases, leaving 7 bases of the junction unmatched. Per the germline V gene, CDR1 is SGHTA and CDR2 is FQGNSA. The CDR3 protein is CASLRTGGFGNTIYF. The CDR3 DNA reads TGTGCCAGTCTTAGGACAGGGGGCTTTGGAAACACCATATATTTT.

A few counts support this clonotype. The chain employs TRBV5-4 and TRBJ2-1; 16 nucleotides line up with TRBD2. CDR3 length: 16 residues. Trimming removed 7 bases from V and 2 bases from J; junction bases left unmatched: 3. CDR1 and CDR2 (germline): SGHNT, YYREEE (reference sequence). This CDR3 is CASGGLAGGPYNEQFF. The CDR3 DNA sequence: TGTGCCAGCGGGGGACTAGCGGGGGGGCCCTACAATGAGCAGTTCTTC.

The chain combines TRBV3-1 with TRBJ2-3; 9 nucleotides align to TRBD1. CDR1 and CDR2 (germline): LGHDT, YNNKEL (reference sequence). This CDR3 has 17 amino acids. V lost 2 bases, J lost 6 bases, and 12 bases stayed unmatched. The CDR3 protein is CASSQSPRTGDLDTQYF. CDR3 DNA sequence: TGTGCCAGCAGCCAAAGTCCGAGGACAGGGGATTTGGATACGCAGTATTTT.